This TCR beta chain was recorded in a study of patients with pleural tuberculosis (dated by TCRdb to between 2012 and 2015). This clonotype was found many times. Its antigen is not yet known. No base quality information exists; no much larger clone differs at one position. TCRdb names Illumina Genome Analyzer IIx as the instrument used. Using fastp trimming at Q25 and MiXCR clonotype assembly, TCRdb reanalyzed the public sequencing data and kept in-frame beta chains. Under each unique CDR3 protein, matching rows form one entry showing the most common genes and DNA. This sample holds 25,000 to 35,000 distinct CDR3 sequences; 15% to 20% were observed only once. Roughly 4% of the sample rests with the top ten. Reading the germline V gene gives CDR1 ENHRY and CDR2 SYGVKD. The V and J ends are trimmed by 6 bases and 0 bases, leaving 8 bases between them. The CDR3 has 13 amino acids, counting the end cysteine and phenylalanine. Here the CDR3 DNA is all that survives: 39 bases in frame from base 1.

The origin of this receptor is a human donor with pleural tuberculosis. The sample consisted of peripheral blood. The chain joins TRBV10-3 to TRBJ1-1, with the identity of the D gene unclear. The CDR3 protein is CAIRAQVNTEAFF. The DNA sequence is as follows: TGTGCCATCAGGGCCCAGGTGAACACTGAAGCTTTCTTT.